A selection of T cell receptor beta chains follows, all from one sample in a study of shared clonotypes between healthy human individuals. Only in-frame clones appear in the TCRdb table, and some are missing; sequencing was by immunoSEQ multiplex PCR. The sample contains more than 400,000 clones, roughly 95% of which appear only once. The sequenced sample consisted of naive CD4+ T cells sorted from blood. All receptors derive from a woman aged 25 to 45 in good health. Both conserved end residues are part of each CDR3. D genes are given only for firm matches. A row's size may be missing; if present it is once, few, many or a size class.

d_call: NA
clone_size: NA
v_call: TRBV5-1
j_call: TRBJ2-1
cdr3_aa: CASSFFPGNEQFF
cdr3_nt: TGCGCCAGCAGCTTCTTCCCGGGTAATGAGCAGTTCTTC

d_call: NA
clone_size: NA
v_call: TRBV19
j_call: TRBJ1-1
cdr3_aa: CASSIDGGMNTEAFF
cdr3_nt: TGTGCCAGTAGTATAGATGGGGGAATGAACACTGAAGCTTTCTTT

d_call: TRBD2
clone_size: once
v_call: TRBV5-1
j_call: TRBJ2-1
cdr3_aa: CASTPSGRAENNEQFF
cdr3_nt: TGCGCCAGCACCCCTAGCGGGAGGGCCGAAAACAATGAGCAGTTCTTC

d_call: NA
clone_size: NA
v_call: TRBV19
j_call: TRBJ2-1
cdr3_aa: CASSLDGREQFF
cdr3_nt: TGTGCCAGTAGTCTGGACGGTCGGGAGCAGTTCTTC

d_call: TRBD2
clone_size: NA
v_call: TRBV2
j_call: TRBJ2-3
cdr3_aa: CASILGTSGTDTQYF
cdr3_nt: TGTGCCAGCATCCTGGGGACTAGCGGCACAGATACGCAGTATTTT

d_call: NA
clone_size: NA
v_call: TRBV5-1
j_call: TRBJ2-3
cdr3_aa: CASSPTGISDTQYF
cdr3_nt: TGCGCCAGCAGCCCTACAGGGATTTCAGATACGCAGTATTTT

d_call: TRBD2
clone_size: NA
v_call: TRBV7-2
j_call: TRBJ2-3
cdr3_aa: CASSFGLVMVDTQYF
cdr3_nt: TGTGCCAGCAGCTTTGGACTAGTGATGGTCGATACGCAGTATTTT

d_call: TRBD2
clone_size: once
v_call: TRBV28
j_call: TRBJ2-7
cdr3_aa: CASSPGLAGGYEQYF
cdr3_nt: TGTGCCAGCAGTCCCGGACTAGCGGGAGGTTACGAGCAGTACTTC

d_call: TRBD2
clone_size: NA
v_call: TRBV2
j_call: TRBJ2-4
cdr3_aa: CASRDGTSGRVGNIQYF
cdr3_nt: TGTGCCAGCAGAGATGGGACTAGCGGGAGGGTGGGTAACATTCAGTACTTC

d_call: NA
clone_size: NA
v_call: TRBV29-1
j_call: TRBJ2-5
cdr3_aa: CSATMPGPSLVAQYF
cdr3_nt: TGCAGCGCAACAATGCCCGGGCCCTCCCTGGTGGCCCAGTACTTC

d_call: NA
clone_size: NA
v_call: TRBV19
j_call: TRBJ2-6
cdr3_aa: CASSPSLDRLSGANVLTF
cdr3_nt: TGTGCCAGTAGTCCTTCCCTCGACAGGTTGTCTGGGGCCAACGTCCTGACTTTC

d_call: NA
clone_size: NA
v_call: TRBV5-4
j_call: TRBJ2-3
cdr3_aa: CASSPKTASSTDTQYF
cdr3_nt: TGTGCCAGCAGCCCCAAGACAGCGTCTAGCACAGATACGCAGTATTTT

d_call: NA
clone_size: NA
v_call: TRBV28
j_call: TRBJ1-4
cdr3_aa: CASSFLPFRELFF
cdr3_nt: TGTGCCAGCAGTTTTCTGCCCTTTAGAGAACTGTTTTTT

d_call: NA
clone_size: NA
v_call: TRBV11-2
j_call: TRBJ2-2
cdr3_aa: CASSTIGVGTNTGELFF
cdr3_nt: TGTGCCAGCAGCACAATAGGGGTCGGCACGAACACCGGGGAGCTGTTTTTT

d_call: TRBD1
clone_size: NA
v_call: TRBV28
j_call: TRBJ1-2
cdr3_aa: CASSPTYRGWGYTF
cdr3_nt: TGTGCCAGCAGTCCCACCTACAGGGGTTGGGGCTACACCTTC

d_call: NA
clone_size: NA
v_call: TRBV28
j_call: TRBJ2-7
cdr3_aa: CASSFAPIYEQYF
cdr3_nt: TGTGCCAGCAGTTTCGCGCCAATCTACGAGCAGTACTTC

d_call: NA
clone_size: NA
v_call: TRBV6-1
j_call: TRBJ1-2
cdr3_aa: CASSEGPSVYSYGYTF
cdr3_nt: TGTGCCAGCAGTGAGGGTCCGAGTGTGTATAGCTATGGCTACACCTTC

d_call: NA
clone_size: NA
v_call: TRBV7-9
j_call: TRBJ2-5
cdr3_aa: CASSPRPVETQYF
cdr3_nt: TGTGCCAGCAGCCCGCGTCCCGTAGAGACCCAGTACTTC

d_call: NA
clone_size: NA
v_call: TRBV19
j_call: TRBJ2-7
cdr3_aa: CASSPGGVRGGEQYF
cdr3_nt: TGTGCCAGTAGTCCTGGCGGGGTCAGGGGGGGGGAGCAGTACTTC

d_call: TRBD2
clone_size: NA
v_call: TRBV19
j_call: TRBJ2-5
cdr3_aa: CASSPRGGQETQYF
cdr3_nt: TGTGCCAGTAGTCCCCGGGGGGGTCAAGAGACCCAGTACTTC

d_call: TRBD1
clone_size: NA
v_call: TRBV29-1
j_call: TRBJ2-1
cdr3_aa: CSVGTGTYNEQFF
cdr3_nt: TGCAGCGTCGGGACAGGCACCTACAATGAGCAGTTCTTC

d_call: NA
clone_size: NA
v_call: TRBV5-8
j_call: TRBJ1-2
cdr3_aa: CASSLGALSGDFAGYTF
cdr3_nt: TGTGCCAGCAGCTTGGGGGCACTCAGCGGGGATTTTGCTGGCTACACCTTC

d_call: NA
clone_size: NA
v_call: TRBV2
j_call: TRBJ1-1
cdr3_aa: CASTSRENTEAFF
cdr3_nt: TGTGCCAGCACGAGCAGAGAGAACACTGAAGCTTTCTTT

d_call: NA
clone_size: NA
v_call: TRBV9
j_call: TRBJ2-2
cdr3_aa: CASSVVGENTGELFF
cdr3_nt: TGTGCCAGCAGCGTAGTAGGTGAGAACACCGGGGAGCTGTTTTTT

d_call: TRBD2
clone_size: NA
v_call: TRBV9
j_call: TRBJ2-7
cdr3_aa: CASTKTSSGRYEQYF
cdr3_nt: TGTGCCAGCACCAAGACCTCAAGCGGGAGATACGAGCAGTACTTC

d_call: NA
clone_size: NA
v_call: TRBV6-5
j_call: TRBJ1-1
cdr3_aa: CASSYRGRLGTEAFF
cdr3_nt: TGTGCCAGCAGTTACAGAGGCAGGTTGGGCACTGAAGCTTTCTTT

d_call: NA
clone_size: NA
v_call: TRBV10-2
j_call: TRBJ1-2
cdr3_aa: CASSDLIRDTGIYGYTF
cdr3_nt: TGCGCCAGCAGTGACCTCATCCGGGACACGGGGATCTATGGCTACACCTTC

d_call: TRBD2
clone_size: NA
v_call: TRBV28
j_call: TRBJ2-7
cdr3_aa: CASRQQAGGDYEQYF
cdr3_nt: TGTGCCAGCAGACAACAAGCGGGAGGAGACTACGAGCAGTACTTC

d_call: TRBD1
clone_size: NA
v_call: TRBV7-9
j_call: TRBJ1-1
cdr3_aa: CASSYDRVTEAFF
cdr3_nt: TGTGCCAGCAGCTATGACAGGGTCACTGAAGCTTTCTTT

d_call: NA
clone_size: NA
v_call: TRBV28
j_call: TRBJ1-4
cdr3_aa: CASRLVGSPEKLFF
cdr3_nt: TGTGCCAGCAGACTTGTCGGATCCCCTGAAAAACTGTTTTTT

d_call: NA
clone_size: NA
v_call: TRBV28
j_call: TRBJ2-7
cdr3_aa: CASSFGGQSYEQYF
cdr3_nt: TGTGCCAGCAGTTTCGGAGGACAGTCCTACGAGCAGTACTTC

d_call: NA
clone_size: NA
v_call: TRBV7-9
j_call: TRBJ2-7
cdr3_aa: CASSPKSGVSPFYEQYF
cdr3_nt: TGTGCCAGCAGCCCAAAATCCGGGGTATCCCCTTTTTACGAGCAGTACTTC

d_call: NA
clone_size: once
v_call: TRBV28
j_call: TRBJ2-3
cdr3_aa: CASSFRNTDTQYF
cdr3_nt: TGTGCCAGCAGTTTCCGGAACACAGATACGCAGTATTTT

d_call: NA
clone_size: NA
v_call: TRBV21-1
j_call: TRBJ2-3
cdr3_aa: CASSKVASGRGTDTQYF
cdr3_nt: TGTGCCAGCAGCAAAGTTGCTAGCGGGAGAGGTACAGATACGCAGTATTTT

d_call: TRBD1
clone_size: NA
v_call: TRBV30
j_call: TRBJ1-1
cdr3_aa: CAWGRDRGRTEAFF
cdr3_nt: TGTGCCTGGGGCCGGGACAGGGGTCGCACTGAAGCTTTCTTT

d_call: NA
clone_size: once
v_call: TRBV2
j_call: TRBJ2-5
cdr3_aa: CASGERRRGETQYF
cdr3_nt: TGTGCCAGCGGTGAAAGGCGGCGAGGAGAGACCCAGTACTTC

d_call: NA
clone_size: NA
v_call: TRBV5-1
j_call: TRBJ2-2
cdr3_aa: CASSSTGLISTGELFF
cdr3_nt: TGCGCCAGCAGCTCCACGGGACTTATTAGCACCGGGGAGCTGTTTTTT

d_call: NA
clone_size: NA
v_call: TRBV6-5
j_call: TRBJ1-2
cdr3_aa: CASGYRDLGRGYTF
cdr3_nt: TGTGCCAGCGGGTACCGGGACCTCGGCCGGGGCTACACCTTC

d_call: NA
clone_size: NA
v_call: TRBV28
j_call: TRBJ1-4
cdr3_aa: CASSLPFQGSNEKLFF
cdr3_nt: TGTGCCAGCAGTTTACCTTTCCAGGGCTCTAATGAAAAACTGTTTTTT

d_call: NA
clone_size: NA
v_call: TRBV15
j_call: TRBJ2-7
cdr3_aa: CATSRRGPSYEQYF
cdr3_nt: TGTGCCACCAGCAGAAGAGGGCCCTCCTACGAGCAGTACTTC

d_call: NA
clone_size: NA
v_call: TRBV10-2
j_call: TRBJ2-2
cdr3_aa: CASSDHSTGELFF
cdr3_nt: TGCGCCAGCAGTGACCATAGCACCGGGGAGCTGTTTTTT

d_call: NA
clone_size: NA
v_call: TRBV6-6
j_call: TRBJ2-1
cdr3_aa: CASSYVGNEQFF
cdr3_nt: TGTGCCAGCAGTTACGTCGGGAATGAGCAGTTCTTC

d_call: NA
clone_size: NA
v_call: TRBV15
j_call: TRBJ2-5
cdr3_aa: CATSRDRAETQYF
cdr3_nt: TGTGCCACCAGCAGAGATAGGGCCGAGACCCAGTACTTC

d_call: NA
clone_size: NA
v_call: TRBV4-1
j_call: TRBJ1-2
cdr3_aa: CASSQGWPRTDYGYTF
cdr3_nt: TGCGCCAGCAGCCAGGGGTGGCCCCGAACGGACTATGGCTACACCTTC

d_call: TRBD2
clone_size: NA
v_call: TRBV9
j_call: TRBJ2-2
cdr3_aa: CASSVEAGAGELFF
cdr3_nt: TGTGCCAGCAGCGTAGAAGCGGGAGCCGGGGAGCTGTTTTTT

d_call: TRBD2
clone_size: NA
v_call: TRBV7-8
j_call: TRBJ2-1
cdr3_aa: CASSLATSGTLHNEQFF
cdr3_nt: TGTGCCAGCAGCTTAGCAACTAGCGGAACACTACACAATGAGCAGTTCTTC

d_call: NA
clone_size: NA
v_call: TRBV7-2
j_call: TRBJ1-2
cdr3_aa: CASSRVRGYTF
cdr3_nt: TGTGCCAGCAGCCGAGTTAGAGGCTACACCTTC

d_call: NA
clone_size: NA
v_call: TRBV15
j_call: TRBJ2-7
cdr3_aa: CATSGGLYEQYF
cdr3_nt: TGTGCCACCAGCGGGGGGCTGTACGAGCAGTACTTC

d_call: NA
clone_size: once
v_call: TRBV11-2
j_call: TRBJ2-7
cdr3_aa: CASSLDRTNLEQYF
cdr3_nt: TGTGCCAGCAGCTTAGATCGGACTAACCTGGAGCAGTACTTC

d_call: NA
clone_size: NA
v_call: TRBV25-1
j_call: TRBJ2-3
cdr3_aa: CASTPGDTQYF
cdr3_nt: TGTGCCAGCACCCCGGGGGATACGCAGTATTTT